The 9 T cell receptor beta chains in this list originate from one sample, sequenced in a study of blood T cell repertoires in COVID-19. Produced via immunoSEQ multiplex PCR; TCRdb's table is partial and in-frame only. The sample holds roughly 300,000 clones, approximately 90% seen once. The sample consisted of PBMCs or T cells enriched from blood (not recorded which). These receptors were collected from a woman aged 18-29 years who had recovered from COVID-19.

This sequence joins TRBV30 and TRBJ1-2; TRBD1 aligns across 7 bases. Losses at the gene ends were 5 bases for V and 3 bases for J; bases not matched to a gene: 6. The CDR3 consists of 13 residues. Per the germline V gene, CDR1 is GTSNPN and CDR2 is SVGIG (reference sequence). The CDR3: CAWDRDLYYGYTF. DNA of the CDR3: TGTGCCTGGGACAGGGATCTGTACTATGGCTACACCTTC.

This chain links TRBV27 with TRBJ2-1, with TRBD2 matching 11 bases. CDR3 length equals 16 residues. Germline values: CDR1 MNHEY, CDR2 SMNVEV (reference sequence). The ends lost 6 bases at V and 4 bases at J; junction bases unmatched: 8. DNA of the CDR3: TGTGCCAGCAGCCAACTAGCGGGAGAATATTACAATGAGCAGTTCTTC. Translating it yields CASSQLAGEYYNEQFF.

V and J are TRBV2 and TRBJ1-4; D remains unclear. The CDR3 is 11 amino acids. Germline values: CDR1 SNHLY, CDR2 FYNNEI. With 7 bases removed from V and 8 bases from J, the gap between germline ends came to 8 bases. The CDR3 nucleotides read TGTGCCAGCAAAAAGCAAGAAAAACTGTTTTTT. Residues: CASKKQEKLFF.

This chain links TRBV5-4 with TRBJ1-1, with 7 bases matching TRBD1. Germline V gene lookup returns CDR1 SGHNT and CDR2 YYREEE (reference sequence). This CDR3 contains 14 residues. The V gene end was trimmed by 4 bases and the J gene end by 6 bases; junction bases not matched to a gene: 9. CDR3 coding DNA: TGTGCCAGCAGCCATGGGACAGCAGTCGCTGAAGCTTTCTTT. Amino acids: CASSHGTAVAEAFF.

The CDR3 DNA follows: TGTGCCAGCAGTACCGGACAGACCTGGGGGTATGGCTACACCTTC. It is translated as CASSTGQTWGYGYTF. This chain links TRBV6-5 with TRBJ1-2; maybe TRBD1 (6 bases). Germline V gene data show CDR1 as MNHEY and CDR2 as SVGAGI. The CDR3 totals 15 residues. The V end lost 5 bases, the J end lost 5 bases, and 18 bases lay between the germline ends.

This clone appeared a single time. The rearrangement links TRBV9 to TRBJ1-2, with 7 bases fitting TRBD1. CDR1 SGDLS and CDR2 YYNGEE come from the germline V gene. V lost 1 base and J lost 11; bases outside the gene matches: 14. There are 15 residues in the CDR3. This CDR3 reads CASSVRDRGPMRYTF. DNA for the CDR3: TGTGCCAGCAGCGTACGGGACAGAGGACCCATGAGGTACACCTTC.

V usage is TRBV5-1 and J usage is TRBJ2-2; 7 bases map to TRBD2. The CDR3 runs to 14 residues. The germline gives CDR1 SGHRS, CDR2 YFSETQ. With 4 bases clipped from V and 2 bases from J, the junction kept 2 bases outside the gene matches. CDR3 nucleotide sequence: TGCGCCAGCAGCCGGGGGGACAACACCGGGGAGCTGTTTTTT. It translates to CASSRGDNTGELFF.

V and J are TRBV5-4 and TRBJ2-5; 13 nucleotides line up with TRBD2. CDR3 length: 14 amino acids. V lost 3 bases and J lost 5; bases outside the gene matches: 1. The V gene's germline CDR1 is SGHNT and CDR2 YYREEE (reference sequence). The CDR3 coding sequence is TGTGCCAGCAGCTCACTAGCGGGGGGGGAGACCCAGTACTTC. Translated: CASSSLAGGETQYF.

The rearrangement uses TRBV19 and TRBJ1-2; weak D call: TRBD1 (5 bases). The CDR3 covers 15 residues. V lost 3 bases and J lost 6, with 17 bases in between. CDR1 and CDR2 (germline): LNHDA, SQIVND (reference sequence). The CDR3 DNA is TGTGCCAGTAGTATGTTACTTGGGGCGCAGGATGGCTACACCTTC. Protein: CASSMLLGAQDGYTF.